This TCR beta chain was captured in a study of blood T cell repertoires in COVID-19. The repertoire was sequenced with immunoSEQ multiplex PCR; TCRdb's copy has only in-frame clones and lacks some. This sample has 120,000 or so clones, with over 55% found just once. The J segment lost 8 bases and the V segment lost 2 bases, leaving 7 bases of the junction unmatched. Per germline, CDR1 MNHNY and CDR2 SVGAGI (reference sequence). This CDR3 region has 14 residues. The chain is built from TRBV6-6 and TRBJ1-2; 8 nucleotides match TRBD1. The sequenced material came from peripheral blood. This TCR derives from a woman in her 70s with acute or convalescent COVID-19. The CDR3 sequence: CASSYADREPGYTF. The CDR3 region has the DNA TGTGCCAGCAGTTACGCGGACAGGGAGCCGGGCTACACCTTC.